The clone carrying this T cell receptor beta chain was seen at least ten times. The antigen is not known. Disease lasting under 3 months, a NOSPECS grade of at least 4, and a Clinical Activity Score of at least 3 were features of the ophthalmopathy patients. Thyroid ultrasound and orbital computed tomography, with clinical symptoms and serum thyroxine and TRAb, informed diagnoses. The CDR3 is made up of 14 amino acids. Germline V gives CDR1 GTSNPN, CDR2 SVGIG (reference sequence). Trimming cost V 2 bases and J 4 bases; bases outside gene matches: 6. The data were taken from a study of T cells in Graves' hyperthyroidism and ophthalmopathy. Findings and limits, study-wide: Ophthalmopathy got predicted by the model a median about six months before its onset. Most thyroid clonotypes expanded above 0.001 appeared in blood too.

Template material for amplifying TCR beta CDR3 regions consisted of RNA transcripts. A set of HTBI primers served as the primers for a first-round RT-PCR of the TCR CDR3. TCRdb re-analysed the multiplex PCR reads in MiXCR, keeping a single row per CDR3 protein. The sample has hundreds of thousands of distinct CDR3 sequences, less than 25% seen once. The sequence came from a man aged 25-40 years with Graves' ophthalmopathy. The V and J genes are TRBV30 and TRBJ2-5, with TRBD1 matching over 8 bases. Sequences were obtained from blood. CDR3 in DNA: TGTGCCTGGAGTCCGGGACAGGCCCGAGAGACCCAGTACTTC. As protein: CAWSPGQARETQYF.